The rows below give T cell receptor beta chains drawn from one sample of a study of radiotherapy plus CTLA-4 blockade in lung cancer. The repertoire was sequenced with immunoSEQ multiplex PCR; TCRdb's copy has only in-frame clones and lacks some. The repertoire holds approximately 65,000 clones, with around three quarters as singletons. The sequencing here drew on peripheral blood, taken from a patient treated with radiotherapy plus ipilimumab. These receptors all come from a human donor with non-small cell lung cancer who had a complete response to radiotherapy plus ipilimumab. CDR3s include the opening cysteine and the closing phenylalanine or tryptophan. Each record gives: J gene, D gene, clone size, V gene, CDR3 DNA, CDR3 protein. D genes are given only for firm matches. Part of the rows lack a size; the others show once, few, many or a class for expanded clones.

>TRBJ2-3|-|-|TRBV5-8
TGTGCCAGCAGCCGACAGGTAGATACGCAGTATTTT
CASSRQVDTQYF
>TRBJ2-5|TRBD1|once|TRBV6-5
TGTGCCAGCAACTTCTTACAGGGGCTTAGAGAGACCCAGTACTTC
CASNFLQGLRETQYF
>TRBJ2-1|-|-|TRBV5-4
TGTGCCAGCAGCCCGAGGGGGTCCCAGGGATCCTACAATGAGCAGTTCTTC
CASSPRGSQGSYNEQFF
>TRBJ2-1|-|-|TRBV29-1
TGCAGCGTTGAAGATCGGGGTGCGGCGGGGCCCAGGTTCTTC
CSVEDRGAAGPRFF
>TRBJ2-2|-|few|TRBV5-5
TGTGCCAGCAGCTTGCAGTCTCCCGGGGAGCTGTTTTTT
CASSLQSPGELFF
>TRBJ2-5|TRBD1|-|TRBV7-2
TGTGCCAGCAGCTCGGAGGTGGGGACAGGGGGGGACTTC
CASSSEVGTGGDF
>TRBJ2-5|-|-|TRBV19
TGTGCCAGTAGTGGACCCCTAGATCCCCAAGAGACCCAGTACTTC
CASSGPLDPQETQYF
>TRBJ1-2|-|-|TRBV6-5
TGTGCCAGCAGTAATGGGAGTCCGGGAGGCTACACCTTC
CASSNGSPGGYTF
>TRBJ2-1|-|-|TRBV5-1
TGCGCCAGCAGCTTGGATATCTACAATGAGCAGTTCTTC
CASSLDIYNEQFF
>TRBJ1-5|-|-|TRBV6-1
TGTGCCAGCAGTGAGCGAAAGGGGTATAGCAATCAGCCCCAGCATTTT
CASSERKGYSNQPQHF
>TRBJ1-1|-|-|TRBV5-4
TGTGCCAGCAGTCTCCGCTATAGGGTCACTGAAGCTTTCTTT
CASSLRYRVTEAFF
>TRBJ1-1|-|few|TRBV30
TGTGCCTGGAGGGACGGTGTGTGGGTTAGCACTGAAGCTTTCTTT
CAWRDGVWVSTEAFF
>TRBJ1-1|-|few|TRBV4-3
TGCGCCAGCAGCCAAGATGGAATGGGGACTGAAGCTTTCTTT
CASSQDGMGTEAFF
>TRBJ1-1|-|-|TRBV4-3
TGCGCCAGCAGCCAAGATCAACAGGACACTGAAGCTTTCTTT
CASSQDQQDTEAFF
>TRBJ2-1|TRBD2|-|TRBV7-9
TGTGCCAGCAGTACTACTAGCGGGGGCAATGAGCAGTTCTTC
CASSTTSGGNEQFF
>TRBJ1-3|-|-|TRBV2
TGTGCCAGCAGTGACCATACCTCTGGAAACACCATATATTTT
CASSDHTSGNTIYF
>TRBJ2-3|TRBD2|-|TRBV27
TGTGCCAGCAGTAAAACTAGCGGCTTTGGCACAGATACGCAGTATTTT
CASSKTSGFGTDTQYF
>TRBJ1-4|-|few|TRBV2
TGTGCCAGCAGCCCCGAGGTGGGGTCCCATGAAAAACTGTTTTTT
CASSPEVGSHEKLFF
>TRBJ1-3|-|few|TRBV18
TGTGCCAGCTCACCAGTGGAGGGAGGTGGAAACACCATATATTTT
CASSPVEGGGNTIYF
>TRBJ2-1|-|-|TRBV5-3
TGTGCCAGAAGCTTGGGAGACAGGACTTCCTACAATGAGCAGTTCTTC
CARSLGDRTSYNEQFF
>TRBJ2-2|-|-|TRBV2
TGTGCCAGCAGTGAGTCTGGGACGGTGAACACCGGGGAGCTGTTTTTT
CASSESGTVNTGELFF
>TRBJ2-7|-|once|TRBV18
TGTGCCAGCTCACCTCGTATTACCAGGACGGAGTCCTACGAGCAGTACTTC
CASSPRITRTESYEQYF
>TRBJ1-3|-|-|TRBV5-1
TGCGCCAGCAGCTTGGATCTTTGGGGGCGCGAAAACACCATATATTTT
CASSLDLWGRENTIYF
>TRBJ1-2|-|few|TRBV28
TGTGCCAGCAGTCCTGACAGTAACTATGGCTACACCTTC
CASSPDSNYGYTF
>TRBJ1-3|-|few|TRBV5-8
TGTGCCAGCAGCTTAGGGGTCTCTGGAAACACCATATATTTT
CASSLGVSGNTIYF
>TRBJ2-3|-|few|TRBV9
TGTGCCAGCAGCGTGCTAGCGGATACGCAGTATTTT
CASSVLADTQYF
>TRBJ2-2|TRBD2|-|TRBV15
TGTGCCACCAGCAGAGATACCGCGGGAGGGAACACCGGGGAGCTGTTTTTT
CATSRDTAGGNTGELFF
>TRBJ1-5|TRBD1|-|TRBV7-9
TGTGCCAGCAGCTTCGGAGGGACAGCCTTTAATCAGCCCCAGCATTTT
CASSFGGTAFNQPQHF
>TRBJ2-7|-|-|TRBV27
TGTGCCAGCAGTTGGGGTCCCAGGCAGTACTTC
CASSWGPRQYF
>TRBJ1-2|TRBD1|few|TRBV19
TGTGCCAGTAGTATAAGGGGGACAGGGCGGGTCTGGGGCTACACCTTC
CASSIRGTGRVWGYTF
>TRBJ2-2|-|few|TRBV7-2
TGTGCCAGCAGCTTATTGGGCGGGGAGCTGTTTTTT
CASSLLGGELFF
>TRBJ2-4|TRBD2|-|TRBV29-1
TGCAGCGCTTCGGGCCAGCGGGAGAGCAAAAACATTCAGTACTTC
CSASGQRESKNIQYF
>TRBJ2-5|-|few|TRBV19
TGTGCCAGTAGTGGCATCGGGGGGACCCAGTACTTC
CASSGIGGTQYF
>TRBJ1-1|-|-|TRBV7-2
TGTGCCAGCAGCTATCCTAGGGACTCAAGTGAAGCTTTCTTT
CASSYPRDSSEAFF
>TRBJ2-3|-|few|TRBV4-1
TGCGCCAGCAGCCAACCAAACACAGATACGCAGTATTTT
CASSQPNTDTQYF
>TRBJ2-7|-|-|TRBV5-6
TGTGCCAGCAGCTTGGAACTCTACGAGCAGTACTTC
CASSLELYEQYF
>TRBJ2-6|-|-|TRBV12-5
TGTGCTAGTGGTCGGGACTCTGGGGCCAACGTCCTGACTTTC
CASGRDSGANVLTF
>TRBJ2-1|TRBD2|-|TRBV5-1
TGCGCCAGCAGCCCTCTAGCGGGGGCCTGGGATGAGCAGTTCTTC
CASSPLAGAWDEQFF
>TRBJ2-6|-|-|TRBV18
TGTGCCAGCTCACCCCCCCGGGGCTCCTCTGGGGCCAACGTCCTGACTTTC
CASSPPRGSSGANVLTF
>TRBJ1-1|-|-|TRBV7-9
TGTGCCAGCAGCTCCCAGGGAACTGAAGCTTTCTTT
CASSSQGTEAFF
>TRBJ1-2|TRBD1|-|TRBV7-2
TGTGCCAGCAGCCGCCAGGGGGCGAGATCCACTGGCTACACCTTC
CASSRQGARSTGYTF
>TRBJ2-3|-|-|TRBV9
TGTGCCAGCGGGGGGGCGGTACACACAGATACGCAGTATTTT
CASGGAVHTDTQYF
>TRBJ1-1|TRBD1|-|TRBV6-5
TGTGCCAGCAGTTATGGACAGGGGAGGGCTGAAGCTTTCTTT
CASSYGQGRAEAFF
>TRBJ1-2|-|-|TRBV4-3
TGCGCCAGCAGCCCCACTGGGGGTAACTATGGCTACACCTTC
CASSPTGGNYGYTF
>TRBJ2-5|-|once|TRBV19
TGTGCCAGTAGTATGGGGGGGCGCGGAGAGACCCAGTACTTC
CASSMGGRGETQYF
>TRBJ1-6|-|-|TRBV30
TGTGCCTGGAGTGGGCAGCCTAATTCACCCCTCCACTTT
CAWSGQPNSPLHF
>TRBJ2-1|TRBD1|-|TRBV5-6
TGTGCCAGCAGCCGCCGGGACAGGGGAATTAAGAGGAATGAGCAGTTCTTC
CASSRRDRGIKRNEQFF
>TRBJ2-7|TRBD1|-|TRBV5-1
TGCGCCAGCAGCGTGACAGGGGGTTCGTCCTACGAGCAGTACTTC
CASSVTGGSSYEQYF
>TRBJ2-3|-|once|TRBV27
TGTGCCAGCAGTTCGTCGGCAGATACGCAGTATTTT
CASSSSADTQYF
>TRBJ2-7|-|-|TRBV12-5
TGTGCTAGTGGTTTGGGTGACAGGTGGAGCTCCTACGAGCAGTACTTC
CASGLGDRWSSYEQYF
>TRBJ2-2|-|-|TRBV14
TGTGCCAGCAAAAGAGCCGGGACAACCAACGGGGAGCTGTTTTTT
CASKRAGTTNGELFF
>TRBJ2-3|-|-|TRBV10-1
TGCGCCAGCAGTGATACGGGGAGGTCAGATACGCAGTATTTT
CASSDTGRSDTQYF
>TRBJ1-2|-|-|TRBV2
TGTGCCAGCAGTGAAGACAGGGTGGACGGCTACACCTTC
CASSEDRVDGYTF
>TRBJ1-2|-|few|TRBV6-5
TGTGCCAGCAGTTACCGGGACACCCAAGTTGGCGGCTACACCTTC
CASSYRDTQVGGYTF
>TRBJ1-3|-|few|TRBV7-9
TGTGCCAGCAGCTCCACCACAGGGTTAGGAAACACCATATATTTT
CASSSTTGLGNTIYF
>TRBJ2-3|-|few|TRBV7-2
TGTGCCAGCAGCTTAGCTCTACCCCTTCTCACAGATACGCAGTATTTT
CASSLALPLLTDTQYF